The 27 T cell receptor beta chains presented below share a single source sample, sequenced in a study of shared clonotypes between healthy human individuals. Using immunoSEQ multiplex PCR, the repertoire was profiled, and TCRdb retains in-frame clones only, with some absent. The sample records 2 million to 3 million clones, more than 85% being singletons. The source material was naive CD4+ T cells from PBMCs. The subset denotes: CD45RA+ positively selected. Receptor source: a man aged 18 to 29 in good health. Some clones in this sample may be carry-over from other donors' samples.

This chain uses TRBV7-9 with TRBJ2-1; unclear D gene. CDR3 length equals 15 residues. Germline V gene lookup returns CDR1 SEHNR and CDR2 FQNEAQ (reference sequence). Between the trimmed V and J ends, which lost 2 bases and 1 base, there was a span of 9 bases. The CDR3 spells CASSLIRSSYNEQFF. Written as DNA, the CDR3 is TGTGCCAGCAGCTTAATTCGGAGTTCCTACAATGAGCAGTTCTTC.

CDR3 nucleotide sequence: TGTGCCAGCAGTCCCGACCAAACAAGCACAGATACGCAGTATTTT. Its protein product is CASSPDQTSTDTQYF. The chain employs TRBV28 and TRBJ2-3; D remains ambiguous. Trimming pared 5 bases from V and 0 bases from J, leaving 12 bases between. In germline, CDR1 is MDHEN, CDR2 SYDVKM. CDR3 length: 15 amino acids.

The chain employs TRBV28 and TRBJ2-7; D uncertain. Germline V gives CDR1 MDHEN, CDR2 SYDVKM. Trimming stripped 5 bases from V and 0 bases from J, with 5 bases between. CDR3 size: 12 residues. Here the CDR3 reads CASSQDSYEQYF. The CDR3 DNA reads TGTGCCAGCAGTCAAGACTCCTACGAGCAGTACTTC.

The rearrangement uses TRBV7-3 and TRBJ2-1; D could derive from TRBD1 or TRBD2 (5 bases each). Germline V CDR1 and CDR2: SGHTA, FQGTGA. This CDR3 is 14 amino acids long. The ends were cut back, 5 bases at V and 9 bases at J, with 17 bases in the middle. CDR3: CASSLAGTTGEQFF. CDR3 in DNA: TGTGCCAGCAGCCTAGCTGGGACGACCGGTGAGCAGTTCTTC.

V and J are TRBV27 and TRBJ2-7; D unresolved. V was trimmed by 2 bases and J by 2 bases, leaving 13 bases between them. This CDR3 is 15 amino acids long. CDR1 is MNHEY and CDR2 is SMNVEV in the germline V gene (reference sequence). The CDR3 sequence: CASSLKDSNTYEQYF. As DNA, the CDR3 is TGTGCCAGCAGTTTAAAAGACTCCAACACCTACGAGCAGTACTTC.

V gene TRBV4-3 combines with J gene TRBJ1-2; maybe TRBD1 (6 bases). The V and J ends lost 0 bases and 5 bases respectively, with 13 bases between them. The CDR3 has 15 amino acids. Germline V gene data show CDR1 as LGHNA and CDR2 as YSLEER. In DNA form, the CDR3 reads TGCGCCAGCAGCCAAGATCAAGGACAGCCGTATGGCTACACCTTC. This gives the protein CASSQDQGQPYGYTF.

V and J are TRBV6-5 and TRBJ2-5, with TRBD2 identical over 7 bases. Germline CDR1 and CDR2: MNHEY and SVGAGI. V lost 5 bases and J lost 9; bases outside the gene matches: 12. The CDR3 has 14 residues. CDR3 sequence reads: CASSTGTTLRAQYF. CDR3 sequence (DNA): TGTGCCAGCAGTACCGGGACTACCCTACGGGCCCAGTACTTC.

CDR3 sequence reads: CASSKFAKNIQYF. The DNA of the CDR3 is TGTGCCAGCAGTAAGTTTGCCAAAAACATTCAGTACTTC. This chain links TRBV28 with TRBJ2-4; no clear D gene. Trimming cost V 5 bases and J 1 base, with 6 bases left between them. The germline CDR1 and CDR2 sequences are MDHEN and SYDVKM. The CDR3 covers 13 residues.

CDR3 DNA: TGTGCCAGCAGCTTAGGACAGGGGGTTACCGGCTACACCTTC. It encodes CASSLGQGVTGYTF. The chain has TRBV7-9 and TRBJ1-2; 9 bases agree with TRBD1. The V gene's germline CDR1 is SEHNR and CDR2 FQNEAQ (reference sequence). This CDR3 spans 14 amino acids. The junction had 5 bases not matched to a gene; V was cut back by 1 base and J by 8 bases.

This clone came up once. The CDR3 loop reads CASSLTLAGVETQYF. CDR3 nucleotides: TGTGCCAGCAGCTTAACGCTAGCGGGAGTTGAGACCCAGTACTTC. V usage is TRBV7-3 and J usage is TRBJ2-5; 10 positions match TRBD2. CDR3 length equals 15 residues. The germline gives CDR1 SGHTA, CDR2 FQGTGA. Losses at the gene ends were 0 bases for V and 5 bases for J; bases not matched to a gene: 3.

The gene calls are TRBV7-3 and TRBJ2-2, with D possibly being TRBD1 or TRBD2 (5 bases each). Germline V gene sequence: CDR1 SGHTA, CDR2 FQGTGA. The CDR3 totals 15 residues. Deletions cut 5 bases from V and 2 bases from J, with 12 bases between. The CDR3 here is CASSPGSSNTGELFF. CDR3 bases: TGTGCCAGCAGCCCAGGGTCTAGCAACACCGGGGAGCTGTTTTTT.

The chain joins TRBV5-6 to TRBJ1-5; possible D gene TRBD1, 5 bases. Germline CDR1 is SGHDT and CDR2 is YYEEEE. V was trimmed by 4 bases and J by 0 bases, leaving 11 bases between them. The CDR3 runs 15 residues. CDR3 protein: CASSGRGNSNQPQHF. CDR3 DNA sequence: TGTGCCAGCAGCGGGAGGGGTAATAGCAATCAGCCCCAGCATTTT.

The gene calls are TRBV28 and TRBJ1-2, with no clear D. V was trimmed by 7 bases and J by 4 bases, leaving 25 bases between them. Germline values: CDR1 MDHEN, CDR2 SYDVKM. This CDR3 is 17 amino acids long. The CDR3 loop reads CASTSPGMRQSVYGYTF. As DNA, the CDR3 is TGTGCCAGCACCTCTCCCGGTATGAGACAAAGCGTCTATGGCTACACCTTC.

The chain is built from TRBV28 and TRBJ1-1, with D possibly TRBD1 on 6 matching bases. The germline CDR1 and CDR2 sequences are MDHEN and SYDVKM. CDR3 length: 12 amino acids. The ends were cut back, 7 bases at V and 5 bases at J, with 11 bases in the middle. The CDR3, as DNA: TGTGCCAGCAAGGGGGGGAGAACTGAAGCTTTCTTT. It encodes CASKGGRTEAFF.

The genes are TRBV11-3 and TRBJ2-2; the D gene is possibly TRBD1 (6 bases). This CDR3 is 14 amino acids long. Looked up from germline, CDR1 is SGHNT and CDR2 is YENEEA. The V end lost 5 bases, the J end lost 8 bases, and 15 bases lay between the germline ends. The CDR3: CASSPGVGQGELFF. The CDR3 DNA reads TGTGCCAGCAGCCCAGGGGTGGGACAAGGGGAGCTGTTTTTT.

A remark on this clone: Other DNA sequences in the same sample also yield this CDR3. The chain recombines TRBV19 with TRBJ1-1; D is ambiguous. This CDR3 spans 13 amino acids. Germline V lookup: CDR1 LNHDA, CDR2 SQIVND (reference sequence). V lost 9 bases, J lost 1 base, and 12 bases lay in between. The CDR3 here is CASRRGSNTEAFF. CDR3 nucleotides: TGTGCCAGCAGGCGGGGATCGAACACTGAAGCTTTCTTT.

The gene calls are TRBV7-2 and TRBJ2-6, with a possible D match to TRBD1 (7 bases). CDR3 length: 19 residues. Germline-derived CDR1 and CDR2 are SGHTA and FQGNSA. V lost 0 bases and J 5 bases, leaving 20 bases between the germline ends. In nucleotides, the CDR3 is TGTGCCAGCAGCTTAGCGGCGGAGGGGGCAGATTTGAGGGCCAACGTCCTGACTTTC. It yields the protein CASSLAAEGADLRANVLTF.

The chain links TRBV30 to TRBJ2-2; D unresolved. This CDR3 spans 14 amino acids. Germline-derived CDR1 and CDR2 are GTSNPN and SVGIG (reference sequence). V lost 2 bases to trimming and J lost 4 bases, with 11 bases between them. CDR3 amino acids: CAWSRGVGTGELFF. DNA of the CDR3: TGTGCCTGGAGTCGAGGAGTAGGCACCGGGGAGCTGTTTTTT.

This clone was observed once. J is TRBJ2-3 and V is TRBV18; the D gene is possibly TRBD2 (5 bases). CDR3 length: 14 residues. Germline V lookup: CDR1 KGHSH, CDR2 LQKENI. V gave up 3 bases and J gave up 4 bases, with 11 bases separating them. CDR3 protein: CASSPPGSSDTQYF. CDR3 nucleotides: TGTGCCAGCTCACCCCCGGGGTCCTCAGATACGCAGTATTTT.

The chain joins TRBV25-1 to TRBJ1-1; 9 nucleotides align to TRBD1. From germline, CDR1 is MGHDK and CDR2 SYGVNS. J was trimmed by 0 bases and V by 6 bases; bases with no gene match: 5. The CDR3 totals 15 residues. The CDR3 is CASSPRDRVNTEAFF. CDR3 in DNA: TGTGCCAGCAGCCCGAGGGACAGGGTGAACACTGAAGCTTTCTTT.

This rearrangement joins TRBV19 to TRBJ2-1, with 10 bases aligning to TRBD2. The V segment lost 5 bases and the J segment 10 bases; nucleotides outside the gene matches: 14. The CDR3 has 16 residues. CDR1 and CDR2 (germline): LNHDA, SQIVND (reference sequence). Here the CDR3 reads CASSPLSGRASWEQFF. CDR3 in DNA: TGTGCCAGTAGTCCCTTAAGCGGGAGGGCCTCCTGGGAGCAGTTCTTC.

The CDR3 nucleotides read TGTGCCAGCAGCTTGGTGGGCGTTGGGGGCTACACCTTC. This translates into CASSLVGVGGYTF. This sequence joins TRBV5-8 and TRBJ1-2, with unresolved D. There are 13 residues in the CDR3. The V end was cut by 0 bases, the J end by 8 bases, with 11 bases between. Germline V gene lookup returns CDR1 SGHTS and CDR2 YDEGEE. Complete variable domain (other parts from reference TRBV5-8 and TRBJ1-2): EAGVTQSPTHLIKTRGQQATLRCSPISGHTSVYWYQQALGLGLQFLLWYDEGEERNRGNFPPRFSGRQFPNYSSELNVNALELEDSALYLCASSLVGVGGYTFGSGTRLTVV.

The rearrangement uses TRBV28 and TRBJ1-2; 9 positions agree with TRBD1. CDR1 and CDR2 from the germline V gene are MDHEN and SYDVKM. The V segment lost 5 bases and the J segment 8 bases; nucleotides outside the gene matches: 12. This CDR3 comprises 15 residues. CDR3 region: CASSGAEGQGSGYTF. The DNA of the CDR3 is TGTGCCAGCAGTGGGGCTGAAGGACAGGGGAGCGGCTACACCTTC.

The chain links TRBV2 to TRBJ1-5; 9 bases are a match to TRBD1. The CDR3 length is 15 residues. V gave up 6 bases and J gave up 2 bases; unmatched junction bases: 5. The germline V gene encodes CDR1 SNHLY and CDR2 FYNNEI. CDR3 nucleotides: TGTGCCAGCAGGATGGGACAGGGTGGCAATCAGCCCCAGCATTTT. Protein: CASRMGQGGNQPQHF.

This chain links TRBV5-6 with TRBJ2-5, with D possibly called TRBD1 or TRBD2 (5 bases each). Germline V lookup: CDR1 SGHDT, CDR2 YYEEEE. This CDR3 is built from 17 residues. The ends were cut back, 1 base at V and 2 bases at J, with 18 bases in the middle. The CDR3 region has the DNA TGTGCCAGCAGCTTGAAGGGACGGCTGGCAGTACAAGAGACCCAGTACTTC. It encodes CASSLKGRLAVQETQYF.

The genes are TRBV5-8 and TRBJ1-5; no clear D gene. CDR3 length: 12 residues. V shed 4 bases and J shed 3 bases, with 5 bases lying between them. Germline CDR1 and CDR2: SGHTS and YDEGEE. CDR3 region: CASSQFNQPQHF. DNA for the CDR3: TGTGCCAGCAGCCAATTCAATCAGCCCCAGCATTTT.

As concerns this clone: Additional DNA sequences in this sample encode the identical CDR3. The chain uses TRBV5-1 and TRBJ1-4; 7 bases match TRBD1. The CDR3 consists of 14 residues. Germline CDR1 is SGHRS and CDR2 is YFSETQ. V lost 0 bases, J lost 8 bases, and 4 bases stayed unmatched. The CDR3 sequence: CASSLGQGSEKLFF. CDR3 sequence (DNA): TGCGCCAGCAGCTTGGGACAGGGCTCGGAAAAACTGTTTTTT. The variable domain in full, with the rest retrieved from reference TRBV5-1 and TRBJ1-4, is KAGVTQTPRYLIKTRGQQVTLSCSPISGHRSVSWYQQTPGQGLQFLFEYFSETQRNKGNFPGRFSGRQFSNSRSEMNVSTLELGDSALYLCASSLGQGSEKLFFGSGTQLSVL.